Listed here are 10 T cell receptor beta chains from one sample, sequenced in a study of shared clonotypes between healthy human individuals (TCRdb year 2020). CD8 naive samples were obtained by positive selection for CCR7 among CD45RO-negative cells, yielding a CD45RA+CCR7+ population from which TemRA cells were excluded. The receptor library was made with the immunoSEQ multiplex PCR assay. TCRdb provides this immuneACCESS table in a form limited to in-frame rearrangements. Some clones are lacking; in checked studies, under half of them reflect an unresolved V gene, and why the rest are absent is not known. The sample table shows fewer than 1 million clones, and 96% are seen once. The ten largest clones capture about 0.22% of the sample. The sample was naive CD8+ T cells sorted from blood. What the cell subset or site label conveys for this sample: CD45RA+CCR7+. These TCRs come from a man aged 30-40 years in good health.

The chain employs TRBV28 and TRBJ2-7; possibly TRBD2 for D (5 bases). The CDR3 extends over 15 amino acids. Germline CDR1 is MDHEN and CDR2 is SYDVKM. V lost 3 bases and J 4 bases, leaving 16 bases between the germline ends. The CDR3 reads CASSFNLAGGYEQYF. The CDR3 bases are TGTGCCAGCAGTTTTAACCTAGCCGGTGGGTACGAGCAGTACTTC. Based on the CDR3 plus reference TRBV28 and TRBJ2-7, the full variable domain is DVKVTQSSRYLVKRTGEKVFLECVQDMDHENMFWYRQDPGLGLRLIYFSYDVKMKEKGDIPEGYSVSREKKERFSLILESASTNQTSMYLCASSFNLAGGYEQYFGPGTRLTVT.

The J gene is TRBJ2-7, the V gene TRBV29-1; 9 nucleotides line up with TRBD1. Trimming took 6 bases from V and 6 from J; bases not matched to a gene: 9. The V gene's germline CDR1 is SQVTM and CDR2 ANQGSEA. This CDR3 is built from 13 residues. The CDR3 DNA follows: TGCAGCGTAGTGGGACAGGGCCGTGTCGAGCAGTACTTC. Translating gives CSVVGQGRVEQYF.

The count of this clone is one. CDR3 nucleotides: TGTGCCAGCAGCTTTCCGGGACTAGACTCGACGCAGTATTTT. This codes for CASSFPGLDSTQYF. The chain combines TRBV7-9 with TRBJ2-3, with 8 bases lining up with TRBD2. Germline assignment: CDR1 SEHNR and CDR2 FQNEAQ (reference sequence). CDR3 size: 14 residues. With 3 bases clipped from V and 9 bases from J, the junction kept 8 bases outside the gene matches.

The rearrangement joins TRBV28 to TRBJ1-1; no reliable D call. Trimming took off 2 bases at V and 4 bases at J, with 11 bases between the two ends. This CDR3 has 14 amino acids. Germline V gene data show CDR1 as MDHEN and CDR2 as SYDVKM. CDR3 amino acids: CASSLIAGSTEAFF. CDR3 bases: TGTGCCAGCAGTTTAATTGCTGGGAGCACTGAAGCTTTCTTT.

This chain connects TRBV25-1 to TRBJ2-2; D possibly uses TRBD1 or TRBD2 (5 bases each). The V end was cut by 6 bases, the J end by 2 bases, with 13 bases between. Looked up from germline, CDR1 is MGHDK and CDR2 is SYGVNS. The CDR3 length is 15 residues. The CDR3 sequence: CASRGPGRNTGELFF. The CDR3 nucleotides are TGTGCCAGCAGAGGGCCGGGGCGAAACACCGGGGAGCTGTTTTTT.

With respect to this clone: This specimen includes other DNA sequences encoding the same CDR3. The chain links TRBV19 to TRBJ1-1; D is perhaps TRBD1 (5 bases). The germline CDR1 and CDR2 sequences are LNHDA and SQIVND (reference sequence). CDR3 size: 14 residues. The V end was cut by 3 bases, the J end by 2 bases, with 10 bases between. The CDR3 protein is CASSILGGNTEAFF. The CDR3 region has the DNA TGTGCCAGTAGTATTCTTGGGGGAAACACTGAAGCTTTCTTT.

V usage is TRBV7-9 and J usage is TRBJ2-1; D is unresolved. Trimming took 5 bases from V and 0 from J, leaving 11 bases between them. Per the germline V gene, CDR1 is SEHNR and CDR2 is FQNEAQ (reference sequence). The CDR3 contains 15 residues. The CDR3 loop is CASSKSLGSYNEQFF. The CDR3, as DNA: TGTGCCAGCAGCAAGAGTCTTGGCTCCTACAATGAGCAGTTCTTC.

This clone was seen more than once but under ten times. The CDR3 loop reads CAIRRLAGLELFF. Written as DNA, the CDR3 is TGTGCCATCAGACGGTTAGCGGGCTTGGAGCTGTTTTTT. The V call is TRBV10-3, the J call TRBJ2-2, with TRBD2 matching over 7 bases. The CDR3 runs to 13 residues. Trimming took 6 bases from V and 10 from J; bases not matched to a gene: 8. Germline V gene sequence: CDR1 ENHRY, CDR2 SYGVKD.

The count of this clone is one. The chain couples TRBV30 to TRBJ2-1, with D perhaps TRBD2 (6 bases). The CDR3 consists of 16 residues. Trimming stripped 0 bases from V and 5 bases from J, with 17 bases between. Germline V gene data show CDR1 as GTSNPN and CDR2 as SVGIG (reference sequence). Written as DNA, the CDR3 is TGTGCCTGGAGTGTACGTCGGGGGACGCCAAACAATGAGCAGTTCTTC. Translating gives CAWSVRRGTPNNEQFF.

This chain connects TRBV27 to TRBJ2-1; D is ambiguous. There are 15 residues in the CDR3. From germline, CDR1 is MNHEY and CDR2 SMNVEV (reference sequence). V dropped 2 bases and J dropped 4 bases, with 12 bases sitting between them. Here the CDR3 reads CASSLPDPGYNEQFF. CDR3 in DNA: TGTGCCAGCAGTTTACCGGACCCCGGGTACAATGAGCAGTTCTTC.